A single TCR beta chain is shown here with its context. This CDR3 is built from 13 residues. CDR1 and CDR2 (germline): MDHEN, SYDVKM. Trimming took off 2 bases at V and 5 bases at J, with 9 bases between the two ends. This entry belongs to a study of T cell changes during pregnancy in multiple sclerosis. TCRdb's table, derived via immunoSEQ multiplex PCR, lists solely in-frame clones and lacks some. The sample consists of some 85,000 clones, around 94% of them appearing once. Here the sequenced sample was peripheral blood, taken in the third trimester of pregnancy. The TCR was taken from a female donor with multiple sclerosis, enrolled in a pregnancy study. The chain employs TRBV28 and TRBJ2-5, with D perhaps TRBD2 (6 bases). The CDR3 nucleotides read TGTGCCAGCAGTTTAGGCGGGGCGGAGACCCAGTACTTC. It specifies CASSLGGAETQYF.